Sequencing of this TCR beta chain was carried out in a study of T cells in Graves' hyperthyroidism and ophthalmopathy. Whole-study results and caveats: Ophthalmopathy and stable hyperthyroidism were separated by a 13 V-J model. The blood repertoire included most of the expanded thyroid clonotypes above 0.001.

In its sample, this clonotype was seen many times. What it binds is unknown. Amplification of TCR beta CDR3 regions used RNA as the template. The HTBI primer set was used in a first-round RT-PCR of the TCR CDR3. TCRdb processed the multiplex PCR reads anew with MiXCR; each CDR3 protein has one entry. Of 300,000 to 500,000 distinct CDR3 sequences listed, roughly 13% are singletons. CDR3 length: 14 amino acids. V was pared by 6 bases and J by 2 bases, with 13 bases between. Germline CDR1 and CDR2: SNHLY and FYNNEI. Criteria for exclusion of patients were uncontrolled infection, other autoimmune disease, pregnancy or lactation.

The sequence was collected from a man in his forties or fifties with Graves' ophthalmopathy. The sequenced material came from blood. The gene calls are TRBV2 and TRBJ1-2; weak D call: TRBD1 (5 bases). The CDR3 DNA sequence: TGTGCCAGCAGCCTAAACCGGGGGAACTATGGCTACACCTTC. The encoded protein is CASSLNRGNYGYTF.